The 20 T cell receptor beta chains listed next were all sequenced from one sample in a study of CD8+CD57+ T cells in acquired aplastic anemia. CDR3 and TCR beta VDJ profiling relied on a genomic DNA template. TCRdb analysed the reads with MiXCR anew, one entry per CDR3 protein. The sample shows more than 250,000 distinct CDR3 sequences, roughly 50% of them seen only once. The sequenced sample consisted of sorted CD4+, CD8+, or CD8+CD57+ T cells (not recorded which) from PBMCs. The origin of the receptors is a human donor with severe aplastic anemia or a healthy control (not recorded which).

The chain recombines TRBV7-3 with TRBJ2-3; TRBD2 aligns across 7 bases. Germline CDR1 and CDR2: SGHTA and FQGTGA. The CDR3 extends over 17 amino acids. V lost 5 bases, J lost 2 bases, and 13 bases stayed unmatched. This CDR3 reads CASSPTGGGGPTDTQYF. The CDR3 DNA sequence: TGTGCCAGCAGCCCTACGGGTGGGGGGGGACCCACAGATACGCAGTATTTT.

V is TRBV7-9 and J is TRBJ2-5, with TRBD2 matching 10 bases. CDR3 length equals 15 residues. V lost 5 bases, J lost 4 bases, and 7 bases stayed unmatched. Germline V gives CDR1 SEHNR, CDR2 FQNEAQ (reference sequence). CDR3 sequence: CASSGLAGVGETQYF. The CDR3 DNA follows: TGTGCCAGCAGCGGGCTAGCGGGGGTTGGAGAGACCCAGTACTTC.

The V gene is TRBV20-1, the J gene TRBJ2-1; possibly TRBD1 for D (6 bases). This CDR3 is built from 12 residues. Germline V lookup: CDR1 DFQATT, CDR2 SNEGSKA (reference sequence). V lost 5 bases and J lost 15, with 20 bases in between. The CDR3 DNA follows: TGCAGTGCTGCCTTAGGGGGATCCAGGCTGTTCTTC. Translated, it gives CSAALGGSRLFF.

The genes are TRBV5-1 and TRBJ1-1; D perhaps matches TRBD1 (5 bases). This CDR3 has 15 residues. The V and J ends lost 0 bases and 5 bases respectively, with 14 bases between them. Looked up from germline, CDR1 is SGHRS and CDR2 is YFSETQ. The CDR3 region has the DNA TGCGCCAGCAGCTTGGCTCCAGGGCGTGATACTGAAGCTTTCTTT. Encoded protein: CASSLAPGRDTEAFF.

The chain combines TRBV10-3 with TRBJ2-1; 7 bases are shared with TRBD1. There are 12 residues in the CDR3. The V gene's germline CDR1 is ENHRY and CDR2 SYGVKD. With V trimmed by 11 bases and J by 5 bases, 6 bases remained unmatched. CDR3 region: CAAKTGDNEQFF. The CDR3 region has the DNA TGTGCCGCCAAAACAGGGGACAATGAGCAGTTCTTC.

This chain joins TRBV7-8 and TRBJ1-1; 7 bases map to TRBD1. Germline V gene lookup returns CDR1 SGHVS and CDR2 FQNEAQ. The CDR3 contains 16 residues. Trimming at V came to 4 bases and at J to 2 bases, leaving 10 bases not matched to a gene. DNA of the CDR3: TGTGCCAGCAGCTCATCTCTCAGGGGGGGAAACACTGAAGCTTTCTTT. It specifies CASSSSLRGGNTEAFF. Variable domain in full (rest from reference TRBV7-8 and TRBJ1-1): GAGVSQSPRYKVAKRGQDVALRCDPISGHVSLFWYQQALGQGPEFLTYFQNEAQLDKSGLPSDRFFAERPEGSVSTLKIQRTQQEDSAVYLCASSSSLRGGNTEAFFGQGTRLTVV.

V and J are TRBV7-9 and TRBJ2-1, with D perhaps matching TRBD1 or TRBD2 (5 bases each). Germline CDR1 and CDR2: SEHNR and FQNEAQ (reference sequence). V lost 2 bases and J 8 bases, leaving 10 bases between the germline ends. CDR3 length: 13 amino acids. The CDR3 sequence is CASSLPGTDEQFF. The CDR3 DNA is TGTGCCAGCAGCTTACCAGGGACCGATGAGCAGTTCTTC.

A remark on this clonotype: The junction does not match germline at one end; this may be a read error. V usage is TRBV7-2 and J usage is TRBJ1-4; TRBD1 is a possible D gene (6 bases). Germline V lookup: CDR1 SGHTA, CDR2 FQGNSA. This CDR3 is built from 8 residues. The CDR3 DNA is TGTGCCAGCAGGAAAACAGGGTTT. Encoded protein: CASRKTGF.

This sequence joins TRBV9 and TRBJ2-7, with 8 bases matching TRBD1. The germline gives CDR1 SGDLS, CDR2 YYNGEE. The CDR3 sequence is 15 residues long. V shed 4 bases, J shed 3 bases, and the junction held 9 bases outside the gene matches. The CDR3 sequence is CASSSTSTGVYEQYV. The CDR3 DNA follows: TGTGCCAGCAGCTCTACATCGACAGGGGTCTACGAGCAGTACGTC.

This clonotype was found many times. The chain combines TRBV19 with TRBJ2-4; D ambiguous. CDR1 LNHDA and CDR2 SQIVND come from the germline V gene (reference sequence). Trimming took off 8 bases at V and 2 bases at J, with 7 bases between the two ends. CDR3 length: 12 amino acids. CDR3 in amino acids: CASLDPKNIQYF. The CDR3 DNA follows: TGTGCCAGTCTGGATCCCAAAAACATTCAGTACTTC.

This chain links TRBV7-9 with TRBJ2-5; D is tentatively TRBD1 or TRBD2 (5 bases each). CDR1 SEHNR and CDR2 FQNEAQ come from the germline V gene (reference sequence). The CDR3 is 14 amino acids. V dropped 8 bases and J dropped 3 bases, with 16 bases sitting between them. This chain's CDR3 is CASFPGAKKETQYF. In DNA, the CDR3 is TGTGCCAGCTTTCCCGGGGCGAAAAAAGAGACCCAGTACTTC.

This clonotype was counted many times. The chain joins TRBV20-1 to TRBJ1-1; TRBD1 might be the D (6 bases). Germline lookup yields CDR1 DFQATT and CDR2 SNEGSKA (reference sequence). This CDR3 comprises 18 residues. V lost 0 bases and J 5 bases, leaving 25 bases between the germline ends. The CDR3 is CSARDPGTRFSQGTEAFF. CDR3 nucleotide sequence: TGCAGTGCTAGAGACCCGGGGACAAGGTTCTCACAGGGTACTGAAGCTTTCTTT.

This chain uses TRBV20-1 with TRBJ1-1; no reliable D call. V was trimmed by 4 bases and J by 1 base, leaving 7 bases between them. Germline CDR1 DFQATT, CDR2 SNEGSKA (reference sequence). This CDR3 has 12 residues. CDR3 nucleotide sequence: TGCAGTGCTACCCAAGCGAACACTGAAGCTTTCTTT. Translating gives CSATQANTEAFF.

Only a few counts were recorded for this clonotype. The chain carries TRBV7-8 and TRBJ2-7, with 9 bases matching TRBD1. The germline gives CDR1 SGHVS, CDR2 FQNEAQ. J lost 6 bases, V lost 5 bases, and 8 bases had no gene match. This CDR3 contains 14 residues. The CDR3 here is CASSQGQGGAEQYF. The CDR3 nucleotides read TGTGCCAGCAGCCAGGGACAGGGCGGTGCCGAGCAGTACTTC. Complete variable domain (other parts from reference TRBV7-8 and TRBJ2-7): GAGVSQSPRYKVAKRGQDVALRCDPISGHVSLFWYQQALGQGPEFLTYFQNEAQLDKSGLPSDRFFAERPEGSVSTLKIQRTQQEDSAVYLCASSQGQGGAEQYFGPGTRLTVT.

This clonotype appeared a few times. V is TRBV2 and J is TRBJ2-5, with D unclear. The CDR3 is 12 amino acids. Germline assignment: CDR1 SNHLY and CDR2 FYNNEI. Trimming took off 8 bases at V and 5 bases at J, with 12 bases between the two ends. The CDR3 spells CASGRVFETQYF. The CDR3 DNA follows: TGTGCCAGCGGAAGGGTTTTTGAGACCCAGTACTTC.

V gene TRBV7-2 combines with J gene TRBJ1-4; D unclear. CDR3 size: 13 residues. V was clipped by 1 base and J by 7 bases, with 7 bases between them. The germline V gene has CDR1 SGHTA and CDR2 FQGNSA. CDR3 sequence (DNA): TGTGCCAGCAGCTTAGTCTCCGGTGAAAAACTGTTTTTT. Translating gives CASSLVSGEKLFF. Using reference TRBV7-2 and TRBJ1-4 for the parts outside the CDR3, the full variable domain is GAGVSQSPSNKVTEKGKDVELRCDPISGHTALYWYRQSLGQGLEFLIYFQGNSAPDKSGLPSDRFSAERTGGSVSTLTIQRTQQEDSAVYLCASSLVSGEKLFFGSGTQLSVL.

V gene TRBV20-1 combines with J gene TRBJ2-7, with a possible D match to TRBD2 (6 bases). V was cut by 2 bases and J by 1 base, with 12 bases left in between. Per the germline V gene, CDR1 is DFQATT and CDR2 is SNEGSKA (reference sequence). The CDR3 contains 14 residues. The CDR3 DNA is TGCAGTGCTAGATATCCCGGGGGATCCTACGAGCAGTACTTC. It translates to CSARYPGGSYEQYF.

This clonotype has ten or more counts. CDR3 in amino acids: CASIRTGGPGEQYF. The CDR3 DNA follows: TGTGCCAGCATTCGGACAGGGGGACCTGGGGAGCAGTACTTC. The chain joins TRBV6-1 to TRBJ2-7, with 10 positions matching TRBD1. CDR1 and CDR2 (germline): MNHNS, SASEGT. The CDR3 is made up of 14 amino acids. Losses at the gene ends were 7 bases for V and 7 bases for J; bases not matched to a gene: 10.

DNA for the CDR3: TGTGCCAGCAGCCTACAGGGACAGGTTAAGTACCTCCACTTT. Protein product: CASSLQGQVKYLHF. V gene TRBV7-2 combines with J gene TRBJ1-6, with 8 bases fitting TRBD1. The CDR3 spans 14 residues. With 5 bases clipped from V and 15 bases from J, the junction kept 12 bases outside the gene matches. The germline V gene encodes CDR1 SGHTA and CDR2 FQGNSA.

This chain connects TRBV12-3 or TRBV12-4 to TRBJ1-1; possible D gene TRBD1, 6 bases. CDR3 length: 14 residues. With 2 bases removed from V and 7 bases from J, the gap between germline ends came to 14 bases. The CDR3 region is CASSLRGGRNEAFF. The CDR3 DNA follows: TGTGCCAGCAGTTTAAGGGGGGGCAGGAATGAAGCTTTCTTT.